This T cell receptor (beta chain) originates from a study of cytomegalovirus exposure and HLA in healthy donors. Study at large: Unique TCRs from HLA-typed donors, some 85 million of them, were held in an early data release. Researchers found that roughly 81% of 350 to 500 genotyped donors fell within the Caucasian-associated ancestry cluster.

Study results and limitations: Later analysis identified a missense DCLRE1C variant that was linked to TCR beta V- and J-gene trimming. Analysis performed later found 15,000 or so TCR beta sequences associated with HLA alleles at 0.05 false discovery rate.

This clone was picked up one time. Its specificity is unknown. This CDR3 contains 15 residues. Germline CDR1 is LNHDA and CDR2 is SQIVND (reference sequence). Deletions cut 7 bases from V and 0 bases from J, with 15 bases between. Both 60 Vbeta primers and 13 Jbeta primers went into the PCR. The method was immunoSEQ multiplex PCR; TCRdb's version includes in-frame clones alone and lacks a portion of them. The sample holds tens of thousands of clones; approximately 71% are singletons and the top ten take approximately 23%. The chain uses TRBV19 and TRBJ1-1; TRBD1 might be the D (5 bases). The sequence was obtained from a man in his fifties in good health and CMV-seropositive. The source material was PBMCs. CDR3 amino acids: CASKQEEGLNTEAFF. DNA for the CDR3: TGTGCCAGTAAACAGGAGGAGGGCTTGAACACTGAAGCTTTCTTT.